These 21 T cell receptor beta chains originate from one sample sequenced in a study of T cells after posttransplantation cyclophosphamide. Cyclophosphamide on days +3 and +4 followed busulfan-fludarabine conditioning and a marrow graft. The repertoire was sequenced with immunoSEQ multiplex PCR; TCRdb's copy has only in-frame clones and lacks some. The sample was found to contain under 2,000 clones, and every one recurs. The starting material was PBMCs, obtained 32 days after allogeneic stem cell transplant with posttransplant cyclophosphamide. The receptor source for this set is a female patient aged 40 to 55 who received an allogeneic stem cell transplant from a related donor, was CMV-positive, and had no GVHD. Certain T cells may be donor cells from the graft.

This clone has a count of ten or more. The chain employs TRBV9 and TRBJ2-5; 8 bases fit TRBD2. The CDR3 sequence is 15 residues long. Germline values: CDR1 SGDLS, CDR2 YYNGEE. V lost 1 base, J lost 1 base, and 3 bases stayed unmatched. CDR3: CASSVSGGPQETQYF. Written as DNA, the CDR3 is TGTGCCAGCAGCGTAAGCGGGGGACCCCAAGAGACCCAGTACTTC.

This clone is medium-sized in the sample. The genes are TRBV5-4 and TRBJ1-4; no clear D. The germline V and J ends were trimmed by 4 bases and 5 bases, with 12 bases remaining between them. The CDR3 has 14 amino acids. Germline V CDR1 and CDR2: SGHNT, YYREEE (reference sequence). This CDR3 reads CASSRGGMNEKLFF. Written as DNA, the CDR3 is TGTGCCAGCAGCCGAGGCGGGATGAATGAAAAACTGTTTTTT.

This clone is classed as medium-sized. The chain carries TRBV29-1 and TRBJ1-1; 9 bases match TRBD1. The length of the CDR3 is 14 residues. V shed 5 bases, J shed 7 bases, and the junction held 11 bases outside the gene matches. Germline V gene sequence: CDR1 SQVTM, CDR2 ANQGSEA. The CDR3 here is CSVLTLRQGGEAFF. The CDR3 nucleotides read TGCAGCGTTTTGACCCTCCGACAGGGGGGTGAAGCTTTCTTT. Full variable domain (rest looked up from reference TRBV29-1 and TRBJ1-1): SAVISQKPSRDICQRGTSLTIQCQVDSQVTMMFWYRQQPGQSLTLIATANQGSEATYESGFVIDKFPISRPNLTFSTLTVSNMSPEDSSIYLCSVLTLRQGGEAFFGQGTRLTVV.

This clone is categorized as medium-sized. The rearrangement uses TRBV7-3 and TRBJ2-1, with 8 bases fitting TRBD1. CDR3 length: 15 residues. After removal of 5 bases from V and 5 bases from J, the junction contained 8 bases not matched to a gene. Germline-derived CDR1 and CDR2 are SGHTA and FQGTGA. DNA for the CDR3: TGTGCCAGCAGCCCAGGGCCGGGACAGGACAATGAGCAGTTCTTC. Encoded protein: CASSPGPGQDNEQFF.

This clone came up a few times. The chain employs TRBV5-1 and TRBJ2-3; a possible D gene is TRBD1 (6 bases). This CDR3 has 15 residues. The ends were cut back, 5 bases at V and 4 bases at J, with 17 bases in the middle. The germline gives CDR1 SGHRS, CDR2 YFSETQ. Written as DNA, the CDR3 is TGCGCCAGCAGTTCCGACAGGCTCGGGGCAGATACGCAGTATTTT. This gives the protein CASSSDRLGADTQYF.

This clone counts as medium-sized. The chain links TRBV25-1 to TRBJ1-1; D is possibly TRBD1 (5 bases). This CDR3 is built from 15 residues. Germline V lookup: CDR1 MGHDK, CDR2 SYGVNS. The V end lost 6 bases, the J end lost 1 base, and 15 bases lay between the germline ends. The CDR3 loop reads CASSWGTQGNTEAFF. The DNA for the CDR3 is TGTGCCAGCAGCTGGGGCACCCAAGGGAACACTGAAGCTTTCTTT. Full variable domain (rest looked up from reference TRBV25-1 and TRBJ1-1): EADIYQTPRYLVIGTGKKITLECSQTMGHDKMYWYQQDPGMELHLIHYSYGVNSTEKGDLSSESTVSRIRTEHFPLTLESARPSHTSQYLCASSWGTQGNTEAFFGQGTRLTVV.

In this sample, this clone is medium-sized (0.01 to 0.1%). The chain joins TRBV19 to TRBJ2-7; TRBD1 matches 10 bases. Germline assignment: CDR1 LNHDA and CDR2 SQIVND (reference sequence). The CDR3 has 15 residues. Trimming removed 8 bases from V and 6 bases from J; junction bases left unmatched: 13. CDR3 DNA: TGTGCCAGTGGCCCCTGGACAGGGGGATCACGCGAGCAGTACTTC. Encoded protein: CASGPWTGGSREQYF. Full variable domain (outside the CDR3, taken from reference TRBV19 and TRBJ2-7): DGGITQSPKYLFRKEGQNVTLSCEQNLNHDAMYWYRQDPGQGLRLIYYSQIVNDFQKGDIAEGYSVSREKKESFPLTVTSAQKNPTAFYLCASGPWTGGSREQYFGPGTRLTVT.

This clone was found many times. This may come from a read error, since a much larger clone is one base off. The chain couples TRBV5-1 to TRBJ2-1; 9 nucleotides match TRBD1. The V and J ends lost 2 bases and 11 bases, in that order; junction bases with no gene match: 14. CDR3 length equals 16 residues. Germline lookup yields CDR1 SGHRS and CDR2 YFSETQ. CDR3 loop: CASSLNLGTGWNQQFF. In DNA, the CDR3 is TGCGCCAGCAGCTTAAACCTCGGGACAGGGTGGAATCAGCAGTTCTTC.

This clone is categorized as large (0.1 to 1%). The CDR3 here is CASSLRVNTEAFF. The CDR3 bases are TGTGCCAGCAGCTTAAGGGTGAACACTGAAGCTTTCTTT. The J gene is TRBJ1-1, the V gene TRBV11-2; D is uncertain. CDR1 is SGHAT and CDR2 is FQNNGV in the germline V gene. The CDR3 is 13 amino acids. V shed 2 bases and J shed 0 bases, with 4 bases lying between them.

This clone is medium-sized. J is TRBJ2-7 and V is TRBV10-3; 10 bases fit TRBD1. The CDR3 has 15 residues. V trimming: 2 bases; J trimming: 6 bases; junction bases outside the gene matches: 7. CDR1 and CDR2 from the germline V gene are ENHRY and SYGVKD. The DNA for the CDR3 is TGTGCCATCAGTGAGGGGGGACAGGGGCTGTTCGAGCAGTACTTC. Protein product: CAISEGGQGLFEQYF.

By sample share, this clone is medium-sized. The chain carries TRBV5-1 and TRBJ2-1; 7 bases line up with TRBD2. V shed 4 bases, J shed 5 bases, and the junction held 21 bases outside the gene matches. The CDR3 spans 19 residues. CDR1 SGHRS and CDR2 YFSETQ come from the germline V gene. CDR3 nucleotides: TGCGCCAGCAGCCCGGCTGGACTAGTCCGAATCGCGGGGAACAATGAGCAGTTCTTC. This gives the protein CASSPAGLVRIAGNNEQFF.

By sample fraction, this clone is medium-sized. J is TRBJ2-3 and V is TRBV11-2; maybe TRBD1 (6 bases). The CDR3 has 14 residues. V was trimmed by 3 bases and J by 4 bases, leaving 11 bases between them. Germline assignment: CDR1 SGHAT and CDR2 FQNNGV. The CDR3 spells CASSFRGQSDTQYF. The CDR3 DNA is TGTGCCAGCAGCTTCCGAGGACAGTCAGATACGCAGTATTTT.

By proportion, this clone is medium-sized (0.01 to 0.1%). CDR3 sequence reads: CASSLDTLNTEAFF. CDR3 sequence (DNA): TGCGCCAGCAGCTTGGACACCTTGAACACTGAAGCTTTCTTT. The rearrangement uses TRBV5-1 and TRBJ1-1, with D unresolved. Looked up from germline, CDR1 is SGHRS and CDR2 is YFSETQ. The V end lost 0 bases, the J end lost 0 bases, and 6 bases lay between the germline ends. The CDR3 length is 14 residues.

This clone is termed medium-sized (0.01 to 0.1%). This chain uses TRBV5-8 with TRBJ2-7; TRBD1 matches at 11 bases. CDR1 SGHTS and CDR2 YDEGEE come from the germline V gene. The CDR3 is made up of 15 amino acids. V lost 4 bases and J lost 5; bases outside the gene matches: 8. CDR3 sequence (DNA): TGTGCCAGCAGCGGGGGGACAGGGGGTTTCGACGAGCAGTACTTC. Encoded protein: CASSGGTGGFDEQYF.

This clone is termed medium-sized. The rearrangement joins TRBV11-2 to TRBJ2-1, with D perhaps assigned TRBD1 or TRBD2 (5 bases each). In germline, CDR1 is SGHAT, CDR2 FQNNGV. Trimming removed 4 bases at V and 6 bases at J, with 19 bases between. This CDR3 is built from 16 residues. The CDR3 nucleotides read TGTGCCAGCAGCTCTCTTAGACAGAGGGCCATCAATGAGCAGTTCTTC. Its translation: CASSSLRQRAINEQFF.

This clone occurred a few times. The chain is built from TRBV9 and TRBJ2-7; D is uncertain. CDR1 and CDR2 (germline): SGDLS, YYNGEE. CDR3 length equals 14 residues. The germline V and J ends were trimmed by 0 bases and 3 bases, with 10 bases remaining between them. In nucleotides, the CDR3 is TGTGCCAGCAGCGTAGAAGAGGTCAACTACGAGCAGTACTTC. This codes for CASSVEEVNYEQYF.

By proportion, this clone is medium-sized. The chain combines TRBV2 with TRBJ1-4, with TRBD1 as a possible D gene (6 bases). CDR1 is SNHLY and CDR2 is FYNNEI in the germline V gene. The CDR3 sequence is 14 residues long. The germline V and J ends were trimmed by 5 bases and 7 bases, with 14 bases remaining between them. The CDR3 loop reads CASSTNRDGEKLFF. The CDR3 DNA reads TGTGCCAGCAGTACTAACAGGGATGGTGAAAAACTGTTTTTT.

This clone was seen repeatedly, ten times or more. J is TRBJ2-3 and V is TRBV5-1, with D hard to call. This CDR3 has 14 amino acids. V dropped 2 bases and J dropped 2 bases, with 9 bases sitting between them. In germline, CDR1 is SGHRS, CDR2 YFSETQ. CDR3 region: CASSLGLNTDTQYF. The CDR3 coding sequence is TGCGCCAGCAGCTTAGGCCTCAACACAGATACGCAGTATTTT.

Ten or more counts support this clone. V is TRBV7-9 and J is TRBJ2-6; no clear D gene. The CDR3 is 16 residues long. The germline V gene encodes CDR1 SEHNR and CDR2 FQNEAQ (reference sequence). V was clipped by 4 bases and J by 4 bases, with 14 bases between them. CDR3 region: CASSYREPPGANVLTF. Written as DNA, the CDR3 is TGTGCCAGCAGCTACCGAGAGCCGCCCGGGGCCAACGTCCTGACTTTC.

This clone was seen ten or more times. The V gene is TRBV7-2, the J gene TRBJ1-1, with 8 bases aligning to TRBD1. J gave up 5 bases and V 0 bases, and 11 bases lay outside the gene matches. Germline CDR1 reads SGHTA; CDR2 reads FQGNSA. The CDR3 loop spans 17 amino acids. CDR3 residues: CASSLAMMGGQGTEAFF. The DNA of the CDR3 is TGTGCCAGCAGCTTAGCGATGATGGGCGGACAGGGTACTGAAGCTTTCTTT.

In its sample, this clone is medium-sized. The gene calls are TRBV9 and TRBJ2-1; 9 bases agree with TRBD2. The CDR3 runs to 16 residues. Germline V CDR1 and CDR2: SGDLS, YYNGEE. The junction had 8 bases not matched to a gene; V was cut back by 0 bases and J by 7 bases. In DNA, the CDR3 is TGTGCCAGCAGCGTAGTCCTAGCGGGGACACTTAATGAGCAGTTCTTC. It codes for CASSVVLAGTLNEQFF.